This T cell receptor (beta chain) was recorded in a study of regulatory T cells in long-lasting Graves disease. In building TCR beta libraries, iRepertoire HTBI primers were used together with Arm-PCR of CDR3 regions. MiXCR, run by TCRdb on the multiplex PCR reads, gives a single entry per CDR3 protein. The table includes about 470,000 distinct CDR3 sequences, 20% to 25% detected once. Germline V gives CDR1 KGHDR, CDR2 SFDVKD. With V trimmed by 3 bases and J by 0 bases, 4 bases remained unmatched. CDR3 length: 17 amino acids. Documented time point: persistent/refractory GD, antithyroid drugs over 5 years with positive TRAb. RNA isolated from PBMCs was used to make the TCR library. Study results and limitations: The study found TRBV28, TRBJ1-2 and TRBJ2-5 favored in persistent disease.

This clonotype was counted many times. The antigen is unknown. Specimen: peripheral blood mononuclear cells (PBMCs), collected when the disease was refractory, from a patient treated with antithyroid drugs. The V gene is TRBV24-1, the J gene TRBJ2-6; 7 bases map to TRBD1. The clonotype comes from a female donor with Graves disease. The CDR3 DNA follows: TGTGCCACCAGTGATACACAGGGGAACTCTGGGGCCAACGTCCTGACTTTC. It codes for CATSDTQGNSGANVLTF.